The sequence of this T cell receptor (beta chain) was determined in a study of T cell responses to AZD1222 COVID-19 vaccine (dated by TCRdb to about 2021). Regarding the complete study: TCR sequencing covered 233 trial participants: 200 to 210 given two doses of AZD1222 and about 26 given two doses of MenACWY control vaccine. Trial participants were enrolled into age subgroups of 18-55, 56-69 and 70-plus years, which contained around 150, 28 and 57 TCR-sequenced participants, respectively. Results and caveats for the whole study, not just this receptor: CD4 TCRs associated with the vaccine covered the entire spike protein, and the dominant responses were in regions 160-218 and 743-854. Spike-specific TCR breadth and depth rose significantly after two AZD1222 doses compared with day 0 and with MenACWY recipients. The 56-69-year group was small, and its depth increase did not reach significance, likely because of low power. Conclusions about previously exposed vaccinees are limited because only a handful of AZD1222 recipients were SARS-CoV-2 seropositive at baseline. Reportedly, almost half of the unique spike-specific TCRs recognized epitopes lying outside the regions that are mutated in the B.1.351 and B.1.1.7 variants. Participants were mostly white British and included more females than males, and it was suggested by the authors that clonal diversity may have been underestimated. Because no day 14 peak-response samples were available, the repertoires could be characterized only after the peak T cell response.

The CDR3 regions of human TCRbeta chains were analyzed by immunosequencing. In the source study's methods: Repertoire TCRs were checked for matches against a reference library of SARS-CoV-2-specific TCRs that had been generated using the MIRA antigen-specificity platform. Breadth meant the fraction of unique TCRs that were SARS-CoV-2-associated, whereas depth meant the fraction of total T cells that were SARS-CoV-2-associated. Using the MIRA data, each spike-specific TCR was assigned both to the spike region to which the TCR was reactive and to a CD4 or CD8 class. Log10-transformed breadth and depth values were compared by one-way ANOVA with Sidak's multiple comparisons tests. This immuneACCESS table, as held by TCRdb, lists in-frame sequences with V and J called but not all clones. Of the missing ones, under half trace to an unresolved V gene in checked studies; the others have no known cause. Clone size and V and J calls were adopted from that table, with D and trimming inferred from the DNA. This sample comprises 95,000 to 100,000 clones, approximately 91% of them detected only once. The top ten hold just over 8% of the sample.

From a lookup of the germline V gene, CDR1 and CDR2 are SGHRS and YFSETQ. Inclusive of the bounding cysteine and phenylalanine, the CDR3 is 18 residues long. The CDR3 DNA has 54 bases and is translated from base 1. Trimming costs V 1 base and J 0 bases, and their ends lie 14 bases apart. Comments on this clone: Its antigen is currently not known. One base away there is no much larger clone; base qualities are not given.

The time point label here, explained by the study, means: about 28 days (+/-7) after the second vaccine dose. Because spike-specific TCR depth and breadth did not differ between the two schedules, AZD1222 recipients who got a second dose at roughly 4 weeks were pooled with those who got a second dose at roughly 12 weeks. Samples from vaccinated people were obtained from the UK trials COV001 and COV002, which included a single-blind randomized controlled phase 2/3 trial of AZD1222 (ChAdOx1 nCoV-19) in healthy adults. Trial participant PBMC samples were collected at day 0 and day 28 after the second dose for TCRbeta chain sequencing.

The rearrangement combines TRBV5-1 with TRBJ2-6; a tentative D call is TRBD2 (6 bases match). Specimen: peripheral blood, collected 28 days after the second AZD1222 dose. This clonotype was obtained from an adult who received the AZD1222 COVID-19 vaccine. The CDR3: CASSLPGDGSSGANVLTF. The DNA is as follows: TGCGCCAGCAGCTTGCCTGGGGACGGGAGCTCTGGGGCCAACGTCCTGACTTTC.